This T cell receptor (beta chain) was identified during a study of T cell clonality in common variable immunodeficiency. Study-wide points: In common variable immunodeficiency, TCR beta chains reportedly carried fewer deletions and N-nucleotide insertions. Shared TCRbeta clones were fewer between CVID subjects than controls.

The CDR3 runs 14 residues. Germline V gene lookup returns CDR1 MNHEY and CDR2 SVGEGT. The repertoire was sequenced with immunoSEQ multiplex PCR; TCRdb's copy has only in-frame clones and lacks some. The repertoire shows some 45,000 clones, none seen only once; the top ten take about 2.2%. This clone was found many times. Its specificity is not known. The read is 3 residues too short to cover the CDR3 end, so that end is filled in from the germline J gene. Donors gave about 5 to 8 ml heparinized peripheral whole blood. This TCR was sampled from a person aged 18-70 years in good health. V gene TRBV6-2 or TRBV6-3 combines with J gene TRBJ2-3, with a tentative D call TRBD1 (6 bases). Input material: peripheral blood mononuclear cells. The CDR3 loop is CASSYSGVVETQYF. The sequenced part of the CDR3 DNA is TGTGCCAGCAGTTATTCAGGGGTTGTAGAGACG.